The rows below give T cell receptor beta chains drawn from one sample of a study of regulatory T cells in long-lasting Graves disease. TCRdb re-called the multiplex PCR reads with MiXCR, one entry per CDR3 protein. Among a few hundred thousand distinct CDR3 sequences listed, 21% were seen once. The sequencing here drew on peripheral blood mononuclear cells (PBMCs), taken when the disease was refractory, from a patient treated with antithyroid drugs. Source of these receptors: a female donor with Graves disease. CDR3s include the opening cysteine and the closing phenylalanine or tryptophan. A D gene is named only where the DNA matches it firmly. Clone size is given for some rows only: seen once, a few or many times, or a class if the clone is expanded.

few	TRBD2	TRBJ2-2	TRBV7-9	CASSPIQTSGRPGELFF	TGTGCCAGCAGCCCGATCCAGACTAGCGGGAGACCCGGGGAGCTGTTTTTT
few	.	TRBJ1-2	TRBV29-1	CSVGVPRGYTF	TGCAGCGTCGGGGTGCCGAGGGGCTACACCTTC
.	.	TRBJ1-1	TRBV4-1	CASSQGADGVAFF	TGCGCCAGCAGCCAAGGGGCGGATGGAGTCGCTTTCTTT
many	TRBD2	TRBJ2-5	TRBV20-1	CSASPPGLAVGTQYF	TGCAGTGCTAGTCCTCCGGGACTAGCGGTGGGGACCCAGTACTTC
many	.	TRBJ2-7	TRBV12-3/TRBV12-4	CASSLVQGLSYEQYF	TGTGCCAGCAGTTTGGTCCAGGGTTTATCCTACGAGCAGTACTTC
.	.	TRBJ2-1	TRBV11-2	CASSLGPVNEQFF	TGTGCCAGCAGCTTAGGTCCGGTCAATGAGCAGTTCTTC
many	.	TRBJ1-4	TRBV15	CATSRDRPGRGTEKLFF	TGTGCCACCAGCAGAGATAGACCGGGGAGGGGTACCGAAAAACTGTTTTTT
.	TRBD2	TRBJ2-3	TRBV12-3/TRBV12-4	CASRLLRRGVFPRSITDTQYF	TGTGCCAGCAGACTCTTGCGCCGGGGGGTATTCCCTCGTTCGATCACAGATACGCAGTATTTT
few	TRBD1	TRBJ1-5	TRBV27	CASSPGQENQPQHF	TGTGCCAGCAGTCCCGGACAGGAGAATCAGCCCCAGCATTTT
few	TRBD1	TRBJ2-2	TRBV6-1	CASSVTGGRTGELFF	TGTGCCAGCAGTGTTACAGGGGGACGGACCGGGGAGCTGTTTTTT
few	.	TRBJ2-7	TRBV7-9	CASSLGTSPSEQYF	TGTGCCAGCAGTCTGGGCACTAGTCCGTCCGAGCAGTACTTC
many	TRBD1	TRBJ2-7	TRBV18	CASSPRTGLHEQYF	TGTGCCAGCTCACCACGGACAGGGCTCCACGAGCAGTACTTC
.	.	TRBJ2-7	TRBV4-1	CASSQGVSYEQYF	TGCGCCAGCAGCCAAGGGGTTTCCTACGAGCAGTACTTC
few	.	TRBJ1-1	TRBV5-1	CASSLGMGNTEAFF	TGCGCCAGCAGCTTGGGTATGGGGAACACTGAAGCTTTCTTT
.	.	TRBJ2-1	TRBV7-2	CASSTAGAANEQFF	TGTGCCAGCAGCACCGCGGGTGCAGCGAATGAGCAGTTCTTC
many	TRBD2	TRBJ2-7	TRBV15	CATSRDQSRERYEQYF	TGTGCCACCAGCAGAGATCAATCGCGGGAGCGGTACGAGCAGTACTTC